Sequencing of this T cell receptor beta chain was carried out in a study of T cell responses to AZD1222 COVID-19 vaccine (dated by TCRdb to the early 2020s). Broadly, across the study: AZD1222 recipients whose second dose came at about 4 weeks and those whose second dose came at about 12 weeks were combined into one group, since spike-specific TCR depth and breadth did not differ between the two schedules. A total of over 230 trial participants underwent TCR sequencing, of whom 207 received two doses of AZD1222 and around 25 received two doses of the MenACWY control vaccine. Trial participants were enrolled by age into 18-55, 56-69 and 70-plus year subgroups, with roughly 160, 29 and 62 TCR-sequenced participants respectively.

The time point label corresponds to: baseline before first vaccination. Samples from vaccinated people were obtained from the UK trials COV001 and COV002, which included a single-blind randomized controlled phase 2/3 trial of AZD1222 (ChAdOx1 nCoV-19) in healthy adults. For TCRbeta chain sequencing, PBMC samples were collected from trial participants at day 0 and at day 28 after the second dose. Taken from the germline V gene (reference sequence), the CDR1 and CDR2 loops are GTSNPN and SVGIG. The germline ends are 7 bases apart after V is trimmed by 4 bases and J by 3 bases. The CDR3 spans 13 residues, from the cysteine through the phenylalanine. The sequence is cut down to CDR3 DNA, 39 bases in frame from base 1. The CDR3 regions of human TCRbeta chains were subjected to immunosequencing. Per the original workflow: TCRs in the repertoires were compared against a reference library of SARS-CoV-2-specific TCRs that had been generated with the MIRA antigen-specificity platform. Breadth was defined as the fraction of unique TCRs that were SARS-CoV-2-associated, and depth was defined as the fraction of total T cells that were SARS-CoV-2-associated. Using the MIRA data, each spike-specific TCR was mapped to the spike region that the TCR reacts to and placed in a CD4 or CD8 class. Log10-transformed breadth and depth values were compared by one-way ANOVA with Sidak's multiple comparisons tests. Entries here come from immuneACCESS through TCRdb and include only in-frame sequences with V and J called. Some clones fail to appear in such tables; in the studies checked, an unresolved V gene covers under half of the shortfall, and the cause of the remainder is unknown. D and trimming were read from the DNA, whereas the V and J calls and clone size are those reported in that table. The sample has 110,000 to 150,000 clones on record, over 90% of them singletons. The top ten clones comprise just over 5% of the sample.

Overall study results and their limits: No day 14 peak-response samples were available, so repertoires were characterized only after the peak T cell response. Participants were mostly white British, with more females than males. The authors suggested clonal diversity may have been underestimated. Conclusions about previously exposed vaccinees were limited because only a handful of AZD1222 recipients were SARS-CoV-2 seropositive at baseline. The whole spike protein was spanned by vaccine-associated CD4 TCRs, and dominant responses were seen in regions 160-218 and 743-854. The 56-69-year group was small, and its depth increase did not reach significance, likely because of low power. Nearly half of unique spike-specific TCRs reportedly recognized epitopes outside regions mutated in the B.1.351 and B.1.1.7 variants. After two AZD1222 doses, both the breadth and the depth of spike-specific TCRs were significantly higher than at day 0 and than in MenACWY recipients.

Of note for this clone: Its antigen is still unknown. The sample holds no much larger clone one base away, and base qualities are not on file.

The TCR comes from an adult in good health. The sample consisted of peripheral blood, taken on day 0 of AZD1222 vaccination. The V and J genes are TRBV30 and TRBJ1-6; no D segment can be confidently identified. The CDR3 sequence is CAWTDNYNSPLHF. The DNA is as follows: TGTGCCTGGACTGACAACTATAATTCACCCCTCCACTTT.